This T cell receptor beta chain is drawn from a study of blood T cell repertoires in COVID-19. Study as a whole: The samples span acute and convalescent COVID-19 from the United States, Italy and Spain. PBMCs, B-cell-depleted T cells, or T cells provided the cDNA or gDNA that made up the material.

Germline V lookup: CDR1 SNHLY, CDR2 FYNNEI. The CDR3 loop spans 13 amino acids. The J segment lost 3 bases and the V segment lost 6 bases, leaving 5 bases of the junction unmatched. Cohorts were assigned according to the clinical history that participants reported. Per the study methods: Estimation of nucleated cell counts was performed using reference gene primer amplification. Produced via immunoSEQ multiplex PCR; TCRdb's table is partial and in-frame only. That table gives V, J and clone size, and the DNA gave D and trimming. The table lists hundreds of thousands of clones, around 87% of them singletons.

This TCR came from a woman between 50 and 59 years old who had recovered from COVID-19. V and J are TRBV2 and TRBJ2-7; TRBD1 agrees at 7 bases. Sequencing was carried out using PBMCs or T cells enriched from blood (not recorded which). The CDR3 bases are TGTGCCAGCAGAACAGGGGTGGGCTACGAGCAGTACTTC. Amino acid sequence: CASRTGVGYEQYF. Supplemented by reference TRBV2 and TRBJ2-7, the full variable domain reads EPEVTQTPSHQVTQMGQEVILRCVPISNHLYFYWYRQILGQKVEFLVSFYNNEISEKSEIFDDQFSVERPDGSNFTLKIRSTKLEDSAMYFCASRTGVGYEQYFGPGTRLTVT.